This T cell receptor beta chain was captured by sequencing in a study of blood T cell repertoires in COVID-19. Across the whole study: The United States, Italy and Spain provided the acute and convalescent COVID-19 samples. In each case, the material was cDNA or gDNA derived from T cells, B-cell-depleted T cells, or PBMCs.

As handled by the study authors: Nucleated cell counts were estimated from reference gene primer amplification. Clones were read by immunoSEQ multiplex PCR, and TCRdb kept only the in-frame ones, dropping some. The D gene and trimming were derived from the DNA, and the V and J assignments and clone size from that table. This table holds tens of thousands of clones, approximately 87% found once. This CDR3 has 15 amino acids. From germline, CDR1 is SGDLS and CDR2 YYNGEE. Between the trimmed V and J ends, which lost 0 bases and 3 bases, there was a span of 9 bases. V is TRBV9 and J is TRBJ2-2; D is possibly TRBD1 (5 bases). The material sequenced was peripheral blood. The TCR sequence derives from a human donor with acute or convalescent COVID-19. The donor label of this sample is uncertain. CDR3 in amino acids: CASSVDVRDTGELFF. DNA of the CDR3: TGTGCCAGCAGCGTAGACGTCAGGGACACCGGGGAGCTGTTTTTT.